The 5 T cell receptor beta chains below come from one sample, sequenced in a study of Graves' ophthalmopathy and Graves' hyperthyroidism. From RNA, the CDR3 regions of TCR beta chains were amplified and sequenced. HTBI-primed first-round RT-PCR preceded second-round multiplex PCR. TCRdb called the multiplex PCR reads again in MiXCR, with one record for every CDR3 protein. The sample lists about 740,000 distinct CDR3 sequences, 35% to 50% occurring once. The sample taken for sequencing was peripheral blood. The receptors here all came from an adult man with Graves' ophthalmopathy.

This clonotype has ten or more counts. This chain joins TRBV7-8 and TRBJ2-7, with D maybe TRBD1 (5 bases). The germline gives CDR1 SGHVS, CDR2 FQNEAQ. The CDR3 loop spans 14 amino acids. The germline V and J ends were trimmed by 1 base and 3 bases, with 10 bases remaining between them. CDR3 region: CASSLGGQIYEQYF. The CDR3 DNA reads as TGTGCCAGCAGCTTAGGGGGCCAGATCTACGAGCAGTACTTC. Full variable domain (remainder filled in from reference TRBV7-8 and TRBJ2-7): GAGVSQSPRYKVAKRGQDVALRCDPISGHVSLFWYQQALGQGPEFLTYFQNEAQLDKSGLPSDRFFAERPEGSVSTLKIQRTQQEDSAVYLCASSLGGQIYEQYFGPGTRLTVT.

CDR3 sequence: CAGGRDSGNTIYF. In nucleotides, the CDR3 is TGTGCCGGCGGCCGGGACAGCGGAAACACCATATATTTT. The V gene is TRBV6-5, the J gene TRBJ1-3; 7 bases are shared with TRBD1. Looked up from germline, CDR1 is MNHEY and CDR2 is SVGAGI. The ends lost 11 bases at V and 4 bases at J; junction bases unmatched: 8. This CDR3 region has 13 residues.

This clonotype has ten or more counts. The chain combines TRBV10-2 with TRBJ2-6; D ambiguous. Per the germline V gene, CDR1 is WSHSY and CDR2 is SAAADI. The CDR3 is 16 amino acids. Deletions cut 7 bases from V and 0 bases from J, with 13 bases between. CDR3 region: CASKDYPDSGANVLTF. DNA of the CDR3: TGCGCCAGCAAAGATTATCCCGACTCTGGGGCCAACGTCCTGACTTTC.

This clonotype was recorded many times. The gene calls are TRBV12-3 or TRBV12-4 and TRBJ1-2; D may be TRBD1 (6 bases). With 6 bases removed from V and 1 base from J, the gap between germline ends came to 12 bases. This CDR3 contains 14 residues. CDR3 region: CASRSTGRNYGYTF. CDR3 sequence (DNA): TGTGCCAGCAGATCGACAGGACGTAACTATGGCTACACCTTC.

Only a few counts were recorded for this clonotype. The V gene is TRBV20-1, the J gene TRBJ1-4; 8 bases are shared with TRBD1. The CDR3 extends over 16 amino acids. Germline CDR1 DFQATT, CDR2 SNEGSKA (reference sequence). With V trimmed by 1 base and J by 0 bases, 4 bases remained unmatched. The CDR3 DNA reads TGCAGTGCTAGAGGACAGGGGCCTGCAACTAATGAAAAACTGTTTTTT. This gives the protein CSARGQGPATNEKLFF.